This TCR beta chain derives from a study of response to subunit inactivated influenza vaccine (dated by TCRdb to the late 2010s). For the wider study: To follow how T cells responded to a trivalent subunit inactivated influenza vaccine, the researchers relied on deep quantitative profiling of the T cell receptor repertoire.

This clonotype was detected only a few times. The target of this receptor is not known. No quality values exist for individual bases; no much larger clone is one base distant. Libraries were constructed by RT-PCR. The reads were generated on an Illumina HiSeq 2500. The raw public data were reprocessed by TCRdb itself: fastp quality trimming at Q25, MiXCR clonotype calling, in-frame beta chains only. Each CDR3 protein appears once, grouped with its most common genes and DNA. In this sample the table shows 160,000 or so distinct CDR3 sequences, 9.5% to 13% of which occur a single time. The ten largest clones capture roughly an eighth of the sample. Points the paper makes about the study in general: It was suggested by the authors that each seasonal influenza vaccination may recruit only a limited number of new T cells.

V lost 3 bases and J lost 1 base; the stretch between them is 10 bases long. CDR1 is given as SGHRS and CDR2 as YFSETQ, both from the germline V gene. Counted from cysteine to phenylalanine, this CDR3 has 14 amino acids. The sequence is cut down to CDR3 DNA, 42 bases in frame from base 1. What this sample's time point label stands for: 40 to 45 days after influenza vaccine administration. The rearranged segments are TRBV5-1 and TRBJ1-1; the D gene is perhaps TRBD1, from 5 matching bases. The sequencing used non-naive T cells sorted from PBMCs, collected more than 35 days after vaccination. The cell subset or site label, as the study defines it: memory T cell fraction. This receptor was identified in a man in his fifties who received an inactivated influenza vaccine. Donor details come from another sample of the same person, matched by shared clones. The DNA reads as follows: TGCGCCAGCAGCTCCCGGACACAGAACACTGAAGCTTTCTTT. Its protein product is CASSSRTQNTEAFF.